Following are 7 T cell receptor beta chains from one sample sequenced in a study of beta chain features in type 1 diabetes. All of the isolated RNA was reverse transcribed, so expressed TCRB transcripts were sequenced. Method: immunoSEQ multiplex PCR; TCRdb's copy keeps in-frame clones and lacks some. The data hold about 410,000 clones, with more than 11% observed a single time. Sequencing used naive CD4+ T cells from blood. The receptors stem from a man aged 30 to 39 in good health.

The chain joins TRBV28 to TRBJ2-1; D is uncertain. In germline, CDR1 is MDHEN, CDR2 SYDVKM. CDR3 length: 15 residues. V was trimmed by 5 bases and J by 2 bases, leaving 13 bases between them. CDR3 sequence: CASSPLGNTYNEQFF. The CDR3 DNA reads as TGTGCCAGCAGTCCACTTGGCAATACCTACAATGAGCAGTTCTTC.

Only a few counts were recorded for this clone. The chain has TRBV14 and TRBJ2-1; D may correspond to TRBD1 or TRBD2 (5 bases each). The CDR3 loop spans 13 amino acids. Looked up from germline, CDR1 is SGHDN and CDR2 is FVKESK. V lost 0 bases and J lost 15, with 15 bases in between. This chain's CDR3 is CASSQDLLGTPFF. The CDR3 bases are TGTGCCAGCAGCCAAGATCTTCTCGGGACCCCGTTCTTC.

This clone has just a few counts. The chain combines TRBV9 with TRBJ2-7; the match to TRBD1 covers 7 bases. This CDR3 spans 14 amino acids. V was clipped by 0 bases and J by 3 bases; unmatched bases: 3. Germline-derived CDR1 and CDR2 are SGDLS and YYNGEE. The CDR3 loop reads CASSVATGYYEQYF. The CDR3 DNA is TGTGCCAGCAGCGTAGCGACAGGGTACTACGAGCAGTACTTC.

With respect to this clone: In the same sample, other DNA sequences code for this CDR3. This chain uses TRBV7-9 with TRBJ2-5, with unresolved D. The tail of the sequence fits TRBJ2-7 better, so the J call may be wrong. The CDR3 spans 13 residues. Germline V gene lookup returns CDR1 SEHNR and CDR2 FQNEAQ (reference sequence). CDR3 sequence: CASSLGGTDEQYF. The CDR3 coding sequence is TGTGCCAGCAGCTTAGGCGGTACAGACGAGCAGTACTTC.

V is TRBV4-2 and J is TRBJ2-1; D is unclear. V lost 8 bases and J lost 0, with 14 bases in between. The germline V gene has CDR1 LGHNA and CDR2 YNFKEQ. CDR3 size: 15 residues. The CDR3 is CASQHEQNSYNEQFF. The CDR3 DNA is TGTGCCAGCCAGCACGAGCAGAACTCCTACAATGAGCAGTTCTTC.

There are a few counts of this clone. The chain combines TRBV28 with TRBJ2-7, with TRBD1 matching 8 bases. Germline lookup yields CDR1 MDHEN and CDR2 SYDVKM. The CDR3 loop spans 14 amino acids. V trimming: 4 bases; J trimming: 2 bases; junction bases outside the gene matches: 4. This chain's CDR3 is CASSSGQGPYEQYV. As DNA, the CDR3 is TGTGCCAGCAGTTCCGGACAGGGACCCTACGAGCAGTACGTC.

This clone was recorded a few times. The genes are TRBV7-9 and TRBJ2-5; D not resolved. Germline CDR1 SEHNR, CDR2 FQNEAQ (reference sequence). V lost 7 bases and J 3 bases, leaving 15 bases between the germline ends. The CDR3 covers 14 residues. The chain's CDR3 is CASIRLGIEETQYF. The CDR3 DNA reads TGTGCCAGCATCCGGTTAGGGATAGAAGAGACCCAGTACTTC.